The 14 T cell receptor beta chains listed next were all sequenced from one sample in a study of T cell changes during pregnancy in multiple sclerosis. Profiling relied on immunoSEQ multiplex PCR, and the TCRdb table lists in-frame clones only, not all of them. The sample lists some 19,000 clones, 80% to 90% occurring once. This specimen consisted of CD8+ T cells from peripheral blood mononuclear cells, obtained after pregnancy. Receptors originate from a female donor in good health, enrolled as a control in a pregnancy study.

This chain joins TRBV9 and TRBJ2-1; D not resolved. The CDR3 spans 14 residues. Looked up from germline, CDR1 is SGDLS and CDR2 is YYNGEE. Trimming cost V 0 bases and J 3 bases, with 7 bases left between them. CDR3 loop: CASSVDGGYNEQFF. The CDR3 DNA reads as TGTGCCAGCAGCGTAGACGGCGGCTACAATGAGCAGTTCTTC.

The table lists this clone with a few counts. The rearrangement uses TRBV7-9 and TRBJ1-1; D ambiguous. Per the germline V gene, CDR1 is SEHNR and CDR2 is FQNEAQ (reference sequence). The CDR3 extends over 12 amino acids. Between the trimmed V and J ends, which lost 2 bases and 6 bases, there was a span of 7 bases. The CDR3 loop is CASSLTGAEAFF. The CDR3 DNA is TGTGCCAGCAGCTTAACCGGGGCTGAAGCTTTCTTT. The full variable domain, in which reference TRBV7-9 and TRBJ1-1 provide the parts outside the CDR3, is DTGVSQNPRHKITKRGQNVTFRCDPISEHNRLYWYRQTLGQGPEFLTYFQNEAQLEKSRLLSDRFSAERPKGSFSTLEIQRTEQGDSAMYLCASSLTGAEAFFGQGTRLTVV.

About this clone itself: Germline is not matched at one junction end, which may reflect a read error. V usage is TRBV11-3 and J usage is TRBJ1-1; a possible D gene is TRBD1 (5 bases). Germline loops: CDR1 SGHNT, CDR2 YENEEA. This CDR3 is built from 13 residues. CDR3 region: CASSYPGNPEAFF. The CDR3 nucleotides read TGTGCCAGCAGCTACCCAGGGAACCCTGAAGCTTTCTTT.

The chain uses TRBV7-2 and TRBJ1-2; D gene uncertain. The germline CDR1 and CDR2 sequences are SGHTA and FQGNSA. V was cut by 4 bases and J by 3 bases, with 15 bases left in between. There are 15 residues in the CDR3. The CDR3 loop reads CASSSGREGYYGYTF. The CDR3 DNA follows: TGTGCCAGCAGCTCCGGGCGAGAGGGTTACTATGGCTACACCTTC.

The V call is TRBV11-2, the J call TRBJ2-4; possible D gene TRBD1, 5 bases. The V end lost 1 base, the J end lost 5 bases, and 9 bases lay between the germline ends. Germline values: CDR1 SGHAT, CDR2 FQNNGV. The CDR3 contains 14 residues. The CDR3 loop is CASSLAGPENIQYF. CDR3 nucleotide sequence: TGTGCCAGCAGCTTAGCAGGGCCAGAAAACATTCAGTACTTC.

The sample holds a few counts of this clone. The chain combines TRBV5-1 with TRBJ1-2; TRBD1 is a possible D gene (6 bases). V lost 5 bases and J lost 5, with 19 bases in between. Germline-derived CDR1 and CDR2 are SGHRS and YFSETQ. This CDR3 spans 15 amino acids. Here the CDR3 reads CASSPNNRATYGYTF. The CDR3, as DNA: TGCGCCAGCAGTCCAAATAACAGGGCAACTTATGGCTACACCTTC.

The J gene is TRBJ2-3, the V gene TRBV7-3; 8 bases match TRBD2. The CDR3 is made up of 15 amino acids. Trimming cost V 3 bases and J 0 bases; bases outside gene matches: 2. CDR1 is SGHTA, CDR2 FQGTGA, per germline. The CDR3 DNA reads as TGTGCCAGCAGCTTTGCGGGGGGTAGCACAGATACGCAGTATTTT. It translates to CASSFAGGSTDTQYF.

The gene calls are TRBV4-3 and TRBJ2-1, with D maybe TRBD2 (5 bases). Germline V gene sequence: CDR1 LGHNA, CDR2 YSLEER. V lost 1 base to trimming and J lost 9 bases, with 19 bases between them. The CDR3 sequence is 16 residues long. The CDR3 here is CASSQGFEWEKGEQFF. The CDR3 bases are TGCGCCAGCAGCCAAGGCTTCGAGTGGGAGAAAGGTGAGCAGTTCTTC.

The chain combines TRBV15 with TRBJ1-4; 7 bases are shared with TRBD1. Germline V gene sequence: CDR1 LNHNV, CDR2 YYDKDF (reference sequence). The CDR3 has 14 amino acids. J was trimmed by 8 bases and V by 0 bases; bases with no gene match: 3. The CDR3 nucleotides are TGTGCCACCAGCAGAGAGGGGACAGAAGAAAAACTGTTTTTT. Its protein product is CATSREGTEEKLFF.

The chain's CDR3 is CASSAGTGEFNYGYTF. The CDR3 bases are TGCGCCAGCAGCGCCGGGACAGGTGAATTTAACTATGGCTACACCTTC. This chain links TRBV5-1 with TRBJ1-2; the match to TRBD1 covers 8 bases. Germline V gives CDR1 SGHRS, CDR2 YFSETQ. V lost 4 bases, J lost 1 base, and 9 bases stayed unmatched. This CDR3 is 16 amino acids long.

The V gene is TRBV10-3, the J gene TRBJ2-5; the match to TRBD1 covers 10 bases. The CDR3 length is 14 residues. After removal of 6 bases from V and 5 bases from J, the junction contained 6 bases not matched to a gene. Germline V gene data show CDR1 as ENHRY and CDR2 as SYGVKD. The DNA for the CDR3 is TGTGCCATCAGGGGGACAGGGGAGGACGAGACCCAGTACTTC. Residues: CAIRGTGEDETQYF.

The chain employs TRBV7-2 and TRBJ1-1; D unresolved. V gave up 1 base and J gave up 4 bases, with 4 bases separating them. Germline V gene data show CDR1 as SGHTA and CDR2 as FQGNSA. The CDR3 length is 12 residues. DNA for the CDR3: TGTGCCAGCAGCTTAGACGGCACTGAAGCTTTCTTT. It specifies CASSLDGTEAFF.

The CDR3 sequence: CASSEDRAQETYEQYF. The DNA for the CDR3 is TGTGCCAGCAGCGAAGACAGGGCCCAAGAAACCTACGAGCAGTACTTC. V gene TRBV13 combines with J gene TRBJ2-7, with TRBD1 identical over 7 bases. Germline trimming cut 5 bases from V and 2 bases from J; bases unmatched to any gene: 12. The CDR3 is 16 residues long. CDR1 PRHDT and CDR2 FYEKMQ come from the germline V gene (reference sequence).

The chain carries TRBV6-6 and TRBJ2-3, with a weak D call TRBD2 (5 bases). Germline V lookup: CDR1 MNHNY, CDR2 SVGAGI (reference sequence). The CDR3 loop spans 13 amino acids. V lost 6 bases, J lost 2 bases, and 9 bases lay in between. The CDR3 nucleotides are TGTGCCAGCAGCCTACTAGTCACAGATACGCAGTATTTT. It is translated as CASSLLVTDTQYF.